This TCR beta chain was retrieved from a study of identical twins. TCRdb reprocessed the 5' RACE reads via MiXCR and lists one record per CDR3 protein. The sample consists of 1.5 million to 2 million distinct CDR3 sequences, less than 35% of them appearing once. Germline lookup yields CDR1 SGHRS and CDR2 YFSETQ. This CDR3 spans 17 amino acids. J gave up 0 bases and V 3 bases, and 6 bases lay outside the gene matches. This clonotype has more than one count but fewer than ten. The sample taken for sequencing was cord blood. The rearrangement joins TRBV5-1 to TRBJ2-3, with 11 bases aligning to TRBD2. The sequence was obtained from a newborn girl in good health. DNA of the CDR3: TGCGCCAGCAGCTCAGGGACTAGCGGAACTAGCACAGATACGCAGTATTTT. Its protein product is CASSSGTSGTSTDTQYF.